The 11 T cell receptor beta chains reported below all come from one sample, sequenced in a study of cytomegalovirus exposure and HLA in healthy donors. The PCR ran on 60 Vbeta and 13 Jbeta primers. Using immunoSEQ multiplex PCR, the repertoire was profiled, and TCRdb retains in-frame clones only, with some absent. The sample shows under 85,000 clones, roughly 80% of them seen only once. Sequenced: PBMCs. The receptor source for this set is a woman aged 35 to 49 in good health and CMV-seropositive.

The CDR3 nucleotides read TGTGCCAGCAGCCTCCCTAACGTCCCGGAAGAGGACGAGCAGTACTTC. Its translation: CASSLPNVPEEDEQYF. The chain has TRBV11-2 and TRBJ2-7; D not certain. This CDR3 region has 16 residues. Germline assignment: CDR1 SGHAT and CDR2 FQNNGV. V lost 5 bases, J lost 5 bases, and 22 bases lay in between.

V gene TRBV5-6 combines with J gene TRBJ2-7; D may be TRBD2 (6 bases). Trimming took 4 bases from V and 0 from J, leaving 14 bases between them. CDR3 length equals 15 residues. Germline V lookup: CDR1 SGHDT, CDR2 YYEEEE. The DNA of the CDR3 is TGTGCCAGCAGCCTGGGACTCCTTAGCTCCTACGAGCAGTACTTC. It is translated as CASSLGLLSSYEQYF.

The CDR3: CASSLGFSSSYEQYF. In DNA form, the CDR3 reads TGTGCCAGCAGCTTGGGTTTTTCGTCCAGCTACGAGCAGTACTTC. The V call is TRBV5-4, the J call TRBJ2-7; D ambiguous. This CDR3 is built from 15 residues. Trimming removed 0 bases at V and 3 bases at J, with 13 bases between. Per the germline V gene, CDR1 is SGHNT and CDR2 is YYREEE (reference sequence).

This clone has just one count. The rearrangement uses TRBV7-9 and TRBJ1-2; 8 bases align to TRBD1. Trimming at V came to 6 bases and at J to 5 bases, leaving 8 bases not matched to a gene. The length of the CDR3 is 14 residues. Germline CDR1 and CDR2: SEHNR and FQNEAQ (reference sequence). The CDR3 nucleotides are TGTGCCAGCAGACTCCTAAGGACAGGGTATGGCTACACCTTC. Translated, it gives CASRLLRTGYGYTF.

J is TRBJ2-5 and V is TRBV9, with D perhaps matching TRBD1 (5 bases). V lost 0 bases, J lost 2 bases, and 8 bases lay in between. The length of the CDR3 is 14 residues. CDR1 SGDLS and CDR2 YYNGEE come from the germline V gene. CDR3 nucleotide sequence: TGTGCCAGCAGCGTAGGGGGCGGACAAGAGACCCAGTACTTC. This translates into CASSVGGGQETQYF. The whole variable domain, filled in from reference TRBV9 and TRBJ2-5, reads DSGVTQTPKHLITATGQRVTLRCSPRSGDLSVYWYQQSLDQGLQFLIQYYNGEERAKGNILERFSAQQFPDLHSELNLSSLELGDSALYFCASSVGGGQETQYFGPGTRLLVL.

The chain uses TRBV19 and TRBJ2-1; D perhaps matches TRBD1 (6 bases). V was clipped by 5 bases and J by 3 bases, with 17 bases between them. The CDR3 contains 16 residues. In germline, CDR1 is LNHDA, CDR2 SQIVND (reference sequence). The CDR3 region is CASSWGYDRNYNEQFF. DNA for the CDR3: TGTGCCAGTAGTTGGGGGTACGACAGGAACTACAATGAGCAGTTCTTC.

The V and J genes are TRBV7-8 and TRBJ2-3, with 11 bases identical to TRBD1. CDR3 length: 15 amino acids. Germline values: CDR1 SGHVS, CDR2 FQNEAQ. The V segment lost 5 bases and the J segment 5 bases; nucleotides outside the gene matches: 6. The CDR3 region is CASSTRDRGRDTQYF. The DNA for the CDR3 is TGTGCCAGCAGCACCCGGGACAGGGGGAGAGATACGCAGTATTTT.

V gene TRBV6-5 combines with J gene TRBJ2-1; possibly TRBD2 for D (7 bases). The germline gives CDR1 MNHEY, CDR2 SVGAGI. CDR3 length: 14 amino acids. Trimming pared 2 bases from V and 9 bases from J, leaving 14 bases between. CDR3 loop: CASSYLLGGGEQFF. The CDR3 DNA reads TGTGCCAGCAGTTACCTCCTAGGGGGGGGTGAGCAGTTCTTC.

The V gene is TRBV29-1, the J gene TRBJ1-1; tentatively, D is TRBD1 (6 bases). The length of the CDR3 is 16 residues. Germline values: CDR1 SQVTM, CDR2 ANQGSEA. V was trimmed by 7 bases and J by 0 bases, leaving 21 bases between them. The CDR3 loop reads CSARLRDNIMNTEAFF. The DNA for the CDR3 is TGCAGCGCTCGACTCCGGGACAACATAATGAACACTGAAGCTTTCTTT. Combining the CDR3 with reference TRBV29-1 and TRBJ1-1 gives the whole variable domain SAVISQKPSRDICQRGTSLTIQCQVDSQVTMMFWYRQQPGQSLTLIATANQGSEATYESGFVIDKFPISRPNLTFSTLTVSNMSPEDSSIYLCSARLRDNIMNTEAFFGQGTRLTVV.

V is TRBV7-9 and J is TRBJ2-7; tentative D call: TRBD1 (6 bases). Germline V gene data show CDR1 as SEHNR and CDR2 as FQNEAQ (reference sequence). CDR3 size: 16 residues. V gave up 5 bases and J gave up 5 bases, with 22 bases separating them. The CDR3 is CASSRITVAGAHEQYF. CDR3 nucleotide sequence: TGTGCCAGCAGCCGCATCACTGTGGCAGGGGCTCACGAGCAGTACTTC.

This clone was recorded once. The rearrangement joins TRBV28 to TRBJ2-7, with 12 bases matching TRBD2. CDR1 MDHEN and CDR2 SYDVKM come from the germline V gene. The ends lost 2 bases at V and 1 base at J; junction bases unmatched: 3. The CDR3 extends over 16 amino acids. Written as DNA, the CDR3 is TGTGCCAGCAGTTTACTCACTAGCGGGAGGTCCTACGAGCAGTACTTC. Translated: CASSLLTSGRSYEQYF.